Shown below are 23 T cell receptor beta chains from a single sample sequenced in a study of T cell changes during pregnancy in multiple sclerosis. The repertoire was sequenced with immunoSEQ multiplex PCR; TCRdb's copy has only in-frame clones and lacks some. The sample includes tens of thousands of clones, 85% to 95% of them seen just once. The sequenced sample was peripheral blood, obtained in the first trimester of pregnancy. These receptor sequences come from a female donor with multiple sclerosis, enrolled in a pregnancy study.

CDR3 sequence reads: CASSTAGHEQYF. The CDR3 DNA follows: TGCGCCAGCAGCACGGCGGGGCACGAGCAGTACTTC. The rearrangement uses TRBV5-1 and TRBJ2-7, with D possibly matching TRBD2 (6 bases). V shed 4 bases and J shed 5 bases, with 10 bases lying between them. The CDR3 has 12 residues. Germline V CDR1 and CDR2: SGHRS, YFSETQ.

J is TRBJ1-1 and V is TRBV9; 10 bases are shared with TRBD1. There are 15 residues in the CDR3. V shed 3 bases and J 3 bases; nucleotides not matched to a gene: 5. CDR1 is SGDLS, CDR2 YYNGEE, per germline. The CDR3 is CASSARTGGDTEAFF. CDR3 in DNA: TGTGCCAGCAGCGCCCGGACAGGGGGTGACACTGAAGCTTTCTTT.

V and J are TRBV19 and TRBJ1-3, with a weak D call TRBD1 (6 bases). Trimming removed 9 bases from V and 0 bases from J, with 12 bases in between. Per germline, CDR1 LNHDA and CDR2 SQIVND (reference sequence). There are 14 residues in the CDR3. The CDR3 reads CASETGHSGNTIYF. CDR3 bases: TGTGCCAGCGAAACAGGGCACTCTGGAAACACCATATATTTT.

The genes are TRBV5-5 and TRBJ1-2, with unresolved D. The germline CDR1 and CDR2 sequences are SGHKS and YYEKEE (reference sequence). The CDR3 extends over 17 amino acids. V lost 2 bases to trimming and J lost 2 bases, with 19 bases between them. CDR3 in DNA: TGTGCCAGCAGCTTTTTGAGTGGACTCCGAAGCAACTATGGCTACACCTTC. Protein: CASSFLSGLRSNYGYTF.

V and J are TRBV15 and TRBJ2-4, with D maybe TRBD2 (5 bases). The CDR3 has 15 residues. CDR1 LNHNV and CDR2 YYDKDF come from the germline V gene (reference sequence). The germline V and J ends were trimmed by 4 bases and 1 base, with 11 bases remaining between them. The CDR3 loop reads CATSKRGYAKNIQYF. DNA of the CDR3: TGTGCCACCAGCAAACGGGGTTATGCCAAAAACATTCAGTACTTC.

The J gene is TRBJ1-4, the V gene TRBV5-5, with D unresolved. The germline V gene has CDR1 SGHKS and CDR2 YYEKEE (reference sequence). The CDR3 is 13 amino acids. The V end was cut by 4 bases, the J end by 8 bases, with 12 bases between. The CDR3 spells CASSTTSREKLFF. For the CDR3, the DNA is TGTGCCAGCAGCACCACCTCTAGAGAAAAACTGTTTTTT.

This chain connects TRBV5-3 to TRBJ1-5; 7 nucleotides agree with TRBD1. TRBV5-3 is an ORF, and what it does is uncertain. CDR3 length: 19 amino acids. Germline trimming cut 3 bases from V and 3 bases from J; bases unmatched to any gene: 18. The CDR3 nucleotides are TGTGCCAGAAGCTCCCGGGACAGAGGAAAGACGGGGCACAATCAGCCCCAGCATTTT. Translated, it gives CARSSRDRGKTGHNQPQHF.

In its sample, this clone was seen once. The CDR3 is CASSFAGELFF. CDR3 coding DNA: TGTGCCAGCAGCTTCGCCGGGGAGCTGTTTTTT. The rearrangement uses TRBV7-6 and TRBJ2-2; no reliable D call. Germline values: CDR1 SGHVS, CDR2 FNYEAQ. The V and J ends lost 3 bases and 6 bases respectively, with 2 bases between them. The CDR3 has 11 amino acids.

The CDR3 sequence is CASSPGGRVYEQYF. The CDR3 bases are TGTGCCAGCAGCCCCGGCGGGAGAGTCTACGAGCAGTACTTC. The rearrangement links TRBV9 to TRBJ2-7, with 7 nucleotides matching TRBD2. Trimming at V came to 4 bases and at J to 3 bases, leaving 7 bases not matched to a gene. The CDR3 runs 14 residues. The germline gives CDR1 SGDLS, CDR2 YYNGEE.

The chain joins TRBV5-1 to TRBJ2-6; no clear D. CDR1 SGHRS and CDR2 YFSETQ come from the germline V gene. This CDR3 contains 16 residues. Trimming stripped 0 bases from V and 0 bases from J, with 7 bases between. The CDR3 DNA reads TGCGCCAGCAGCTTGGGGTTTAGCTCTGGGGCCAACGTCCTGACTTTC. Translation: CASSLGFSSGANVLTF.

J is TRBJ2-7 and V is TRBV11-2; D may be TRBD1 (6 bases). Germline-derived CDR1 and CDR2 are SGHAT and FQNNGV. This CDR3 comprises 14 residues. The V end lost 6 bases, the J end lost 3 bases, and 15 bases lay between the germline ends. The CDR3 region is CASSRTEGNYEQYF. CDR3 DNA sequence: TGTGCCAGCAGTCGGACAGAGGGGAACTACGAGCAGTACTTC.

The V gene is TRBV9, the J gene TRBJ1-1, with D unresolved. Germline V gene data show CDR1 as SGDLS and CDR2 as YYNGEE. V was clipped by 4 bases and J by 0 bases, with 4 bases between them. The CDR3 covers 12 residues. The CDR3 DNA follows: TGTGCCAGCAGCCCCTTGAACACTGAAGCTTTCTTT. It encodes CASSPLNTEAFF.

The rearrangement joins TRBV9 to TRBJ2-3, with TRBD2 identical over 12 bases. The CDR3 extends over 19 amino acids. The germline V gene has CDR1 SGDLS and CDR2 YYNGEE. The V and J ends lost 0 bases and 2 bases, in that order; junction bases with no gene match: 10. This CDR3 is CASSVARGTSGWATDTQYF. The CDR3 bases are TGTGCCAGCAGCGTAGCAAGGGGGACTAGCGGGTGGGCCACAGATACGCAGTATTTT.

This rearrangement joins TRBV18 to TRBJ1-2; D remains ambiguous. Per germline, CDR1 KGHSH and CDR2 LQKENI. V was pared by 2 bases and J by 3 bases, with 10 bases between. The CDR3 totals 14 residues. The CDR3 nucleotides are TGTGCCAGCTCACCAGGCATGCAGGACTATGGCTACACCTTC. Translating it yields CASSPGMQDYGYTF. Looking up the rest from reference TRBV18 and TRBJ1-2 gives the full variable domain: NAGVMQNPRHLVRRRGQEARLRCSPMKGHSHVYWYRQLPEEGLKFMVYLQKENIIDESGMPKERFSAEFPKEGPSILRIQQVVRGDSAAYFCASSPGMQDYGYTFGSGTRLTVV.

CDR3: CSGDREILSSGANVLTF. CDR3 DNA sequence: TGCAGCGGTGACAGGGAAATTCTCTCTTCCGGGGCCAACGTCCTGACTTTC. The chain employs TRBV29-1 and TRBJ2-6; 7 bases line up with TRBD1. Germline values: CDR1 SQVTM, CDR2 ANQGSEA. V shed 7 bases, J shed 4 bases, and the junction held 16 bases outside the gene matches. The CDR3 totals 17 residues.

The chain combines TRBV19 with TRBJ1-4; no clear D gene. The CDR3 consists of 13 residues. V lost 5 bases and J 7 bases, leaving 11 bases between the germline ends. The germline V gene encodes CDR1 LNHDA and CDR2 SQIVND (reference sequence). The DNA of the CDR3 is TGTGCCAGTAGTTATTTGAGAGCTGAAAAACTGTTTTTT. This codes for CASSYLRAEKLFF.

The chain employs TRBV30 and TRBJ2-7; 8 positions agree with TRBD2. This CDR3 has 16 residues. With 2 bases clipped from V and 3 bases from J, the junction kept 12 bases outside the gene matches. CDR1 is GTSNPN and CDR2 is SVGIG in the germline V gene (reference sequence). As DNA, the CDR3 is TGTGCCTGGAGTTACGGCGACTCCAGCGGGGGCTACGAGCAGTACTTC. This translates into CAWSYGDSSGGYEQYF.

This chain's CDR3 is CASSPGDRASDTQYF. Here the CDR3 DNA reads TGTGCCAGCAGCCCGGGGGACAGGGCTTCAGATACGCAGTATTTT. This sequence joins TRBV5-4 and TRBJ2-3; TRBD1 aligns across 9 bases. The junction had 7 bases not matched to a gene; V was cut back by 4 bases and J by 4 bases. The CDR3 sequence is 15 residues long. Germline V CDR1 and CDR2: SGHNT, YYREEE (reference sequence).

This rearrangement joins TRBV6-1 to TRBJ1-6; D might be TRBD1 (5 bases). The CDR3 has 15 residues. V was cut by 7 bases and J by 2 bases, with 12 bases left in between. Germline values: CDR1 MNHNS, CDR2 SASEGT. The CDR3 is CASTQGGTYNSPLHF. Written as DNA, the CDR3 is TGTGCCAGCACTCAGGGAGGGACCTATAATTCACCCCTCCACTTT.

In this sample, this clone turned up once. The rearrangement uses TRBV4-2 and TRBJ1-2; no reliable D call. Trimming took off 0 bases at V and 1 base at J, with 12 bases between the two ends. Germline values: CDR1 LGHNA, CDR2 YNFKEQ. This CDR3 region has 16 residues. The CDR3 spells CASSQDPGGFNYGYTF. In DNA form, the CDR3 reads TGTGCCAGCAGCCAAGATCCCGGCGGCTTTAACTATGGCTACACCTTC.

V and J are TRBV11-2 and TRBJ2-3; 9 bases match TRBD1. This CDR3 contains 15 residues. CDR1 and CDR2 from the germline V gene are SGHAT and FQNNGV. V shed 5 bases, J shed 7 bases, and the junction held 10 bases outside the gene matches. The CDR3 sequence is CASSIGTGSTHTQYF. As DNA, the CDR3 is TGTGCCAGCAGCATCGGGACAGGGAGCACGCATACGCAGTATTTT.

The chain employs TRBV7-7 and TRBJ2-2, with D tentatively TRBD2 (5 bases). This CDR3 has 14 residues. CDR1 SSHAT and CDR2 FNYEAQ come from the germline V gene (reference sequence). Between the trimmed V and J ends, which lost 5 bases and 0 bases, there was a span of 7 bases. CDR3 in amino acids: CASSRTANTGELFF. CDR3 bases: TGTGCCAGCAGCCGGACTGCGAACACCGGGGAGCTGTTTTTT.

The V gene is TRBV19, the J gene TRBJ1-4; a possible D gene is TRBD1 (5 bases). CDR3 length equals 15 residues. V dropped 3 bases and J dropped 5 bases, with 13 bases sitting between them. CDR1 and CDR2 (germline): LNHDA, SQIVND (reference sequence). The CDR3 DNA is TGTGCCAGTAGTATTACAGGAGGGCGGAATGAAAAACTGTTTTTT. This codes for CASSITGGRNEKLFF.